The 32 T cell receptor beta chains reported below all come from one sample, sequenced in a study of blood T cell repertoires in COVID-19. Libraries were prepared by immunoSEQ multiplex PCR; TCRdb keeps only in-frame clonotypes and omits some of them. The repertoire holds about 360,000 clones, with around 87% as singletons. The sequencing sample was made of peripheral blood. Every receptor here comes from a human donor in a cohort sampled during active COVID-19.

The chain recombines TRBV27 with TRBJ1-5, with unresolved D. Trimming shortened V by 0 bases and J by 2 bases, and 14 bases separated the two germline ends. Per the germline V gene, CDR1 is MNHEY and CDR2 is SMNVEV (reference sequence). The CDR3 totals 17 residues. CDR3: CASSLSSAGLGNQPQHF. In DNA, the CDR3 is TGTGCCAGCAGTTTATCGTCCGCGGGATTGGGCAATCAGCCCCAGCATTTT.

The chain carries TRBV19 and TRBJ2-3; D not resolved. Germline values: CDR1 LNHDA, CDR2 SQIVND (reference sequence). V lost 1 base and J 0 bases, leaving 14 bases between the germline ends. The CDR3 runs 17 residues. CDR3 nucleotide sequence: TGTGCCAGTAGTATAGTTCGCCCAGGCCCTAGCACAGATACGCAGTATTTT. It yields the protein CASSIVRPGPSTDTQYF.

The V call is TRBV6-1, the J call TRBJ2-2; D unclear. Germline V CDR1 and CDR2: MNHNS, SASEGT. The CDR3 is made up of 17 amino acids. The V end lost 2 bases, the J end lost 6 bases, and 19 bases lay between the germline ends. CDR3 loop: CASSERHAILGPGELFF. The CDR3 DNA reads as TGTGCCAGCAGTGAAAGGCACGCCATCCTAGGCCCCGGGGAGCTGTTTTTT.

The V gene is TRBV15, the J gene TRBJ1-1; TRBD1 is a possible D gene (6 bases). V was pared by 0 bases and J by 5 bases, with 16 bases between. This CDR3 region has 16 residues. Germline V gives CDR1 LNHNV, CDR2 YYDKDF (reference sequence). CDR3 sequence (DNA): TGTGCCACCAGCAGAGATCGGGGGGGCCCGGGGACTGAAGCTTTCTTT. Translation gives CATSRDRGGPGTEAFF.

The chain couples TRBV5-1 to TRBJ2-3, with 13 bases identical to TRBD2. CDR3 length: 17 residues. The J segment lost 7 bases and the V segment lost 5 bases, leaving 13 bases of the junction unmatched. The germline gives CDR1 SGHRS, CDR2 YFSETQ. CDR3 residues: CASRLITSGRAGNTQYF. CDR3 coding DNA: TGCGCCAGCAGACTCATAACTAGCGGGAGGGCCGGGAATACGCAGTATTTT.

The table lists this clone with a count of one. The CDR3 loop reads CASSLVKREVINEQFF. The DNA of the CDR3 is TGTGCCAGCAGCTTAGTGAAGCGGGAGGTGATCAATGAGCAGTTCTTC. The chain combines TRBV11-3 with TRBJ2-1, with 9 positions matching TRBD2. Per the germline V gene, CDR1 is SGHNT and CDR2 is YENEEA. V dropped 1 base and J dropped 6; count of bases not matched to a gene: 7. The CDR3 covers 16 residues.

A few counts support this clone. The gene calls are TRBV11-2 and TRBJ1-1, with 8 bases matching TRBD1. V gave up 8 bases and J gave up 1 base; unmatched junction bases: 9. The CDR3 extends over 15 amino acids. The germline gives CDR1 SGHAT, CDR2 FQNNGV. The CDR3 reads CASRRPGTGNTEAFF. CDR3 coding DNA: TGTGCCAGCCGACGGCCCGGGACAGGGAACACTGAAGCTTTCTTT.

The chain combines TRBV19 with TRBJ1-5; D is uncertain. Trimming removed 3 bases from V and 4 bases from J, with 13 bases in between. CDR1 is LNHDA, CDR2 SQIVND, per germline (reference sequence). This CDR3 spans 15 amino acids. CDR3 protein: CASSIQAGTNQPQHF. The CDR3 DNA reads TGTGCCAGTAGTATCCAGGCCGGTACAAATCAGCCCCAGCATTTT.

The CDR3 loop reads CASSVPTREDQYF. The CDR3 DNA follows: TGTGCCAGCAGCGTACCTACGAGGGAGGACCAGTACTTC. J is TRBJ2-5 and V is TRBV7-8; D might be TRBD2 (6 bases). The CDR3 spans 13 residues. CDR1 and CDR2 (germline): SGHVS, FQNEAQ. V dropped 5 bases and J dropped 10 bases, with 17 bases sitting between them.

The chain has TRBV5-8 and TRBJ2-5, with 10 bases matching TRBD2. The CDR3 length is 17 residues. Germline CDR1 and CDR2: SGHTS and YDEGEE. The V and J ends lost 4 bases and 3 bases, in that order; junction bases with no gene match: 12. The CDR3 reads CASSRRLGLAEEETQYF. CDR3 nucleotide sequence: TGTGCCAGCAGCCGACGACTAGGACTAGCGGAAGAAGAGACCCAGTACTTC.

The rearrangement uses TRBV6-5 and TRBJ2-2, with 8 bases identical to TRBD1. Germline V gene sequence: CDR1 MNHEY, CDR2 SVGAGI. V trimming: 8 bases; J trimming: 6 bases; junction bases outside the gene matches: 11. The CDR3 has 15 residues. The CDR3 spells CASLKAWTGSGELFF. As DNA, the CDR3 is TGTGCCAGCTTGAAAGCCTGGACAGGGTCCGGGGAGCTGTTTTTT.

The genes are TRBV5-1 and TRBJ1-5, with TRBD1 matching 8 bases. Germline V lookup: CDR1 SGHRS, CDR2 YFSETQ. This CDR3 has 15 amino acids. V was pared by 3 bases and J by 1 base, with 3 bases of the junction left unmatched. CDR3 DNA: TGCGCCAGCAGCTCCACAGGGGGGAGCAATCAGCCCCAGCATTTT. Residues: CASSSTGGSNQPQHF.

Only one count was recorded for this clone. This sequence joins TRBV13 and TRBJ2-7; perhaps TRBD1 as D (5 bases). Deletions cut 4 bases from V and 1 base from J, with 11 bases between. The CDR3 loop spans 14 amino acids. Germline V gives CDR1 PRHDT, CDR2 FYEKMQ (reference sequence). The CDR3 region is CASSSRAGSYEQYF. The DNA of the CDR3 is TGTGCCAGCAGCTCCCGAGCAGGGTCCTACGAGCAGTACTTC.

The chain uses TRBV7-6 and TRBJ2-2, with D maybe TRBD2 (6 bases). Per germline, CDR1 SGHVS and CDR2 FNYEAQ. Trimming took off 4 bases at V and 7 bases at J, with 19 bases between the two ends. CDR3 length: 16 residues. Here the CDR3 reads CASSSPSSGLGGELFF. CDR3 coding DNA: TGTGCCAGCAGCTCCCCGAGTTCGGGACTGGGCGGGGAGCTGTTTTTT.

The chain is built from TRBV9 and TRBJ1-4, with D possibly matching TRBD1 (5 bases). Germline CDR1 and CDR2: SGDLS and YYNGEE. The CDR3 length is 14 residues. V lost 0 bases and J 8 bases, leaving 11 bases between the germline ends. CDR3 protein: CASSVAPGREKLFF. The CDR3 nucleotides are TGTGCCAGCAGCGTAGCGCCAGGGAGGGAAAAACTGTTTTTT.

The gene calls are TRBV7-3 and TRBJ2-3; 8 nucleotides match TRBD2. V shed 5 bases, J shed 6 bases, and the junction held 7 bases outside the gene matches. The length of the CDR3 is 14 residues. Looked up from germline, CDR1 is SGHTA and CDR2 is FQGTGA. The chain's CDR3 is CASSPGLETDTQYF. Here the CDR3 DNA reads TGTGCCAGCAGCCCGGGACTAGAGACGGATACGCAGTATTTT.

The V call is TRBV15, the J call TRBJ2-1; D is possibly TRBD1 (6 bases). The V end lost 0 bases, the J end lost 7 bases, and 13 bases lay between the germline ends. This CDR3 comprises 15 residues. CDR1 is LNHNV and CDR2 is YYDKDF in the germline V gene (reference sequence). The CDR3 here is CATSRDQNRVNEQFF. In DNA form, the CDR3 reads TGTGCCACCAGCAGAGATCAGAACAGGGTGAATGAGCAGTTCTTC.

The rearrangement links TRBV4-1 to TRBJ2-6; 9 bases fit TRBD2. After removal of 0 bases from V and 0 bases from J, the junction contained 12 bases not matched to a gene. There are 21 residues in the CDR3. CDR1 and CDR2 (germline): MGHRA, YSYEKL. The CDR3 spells CASSQEEPIAGGSSGANVLTF. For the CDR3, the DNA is TGCGCCAGCAGCCAAGAGGAACCTATTGCGGGAGGGAGCTCTGGGGCCAACGTCCTGACTTTC.

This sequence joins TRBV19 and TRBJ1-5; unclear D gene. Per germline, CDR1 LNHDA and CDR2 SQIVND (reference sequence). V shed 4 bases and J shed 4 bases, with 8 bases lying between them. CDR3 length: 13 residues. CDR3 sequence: CASSRGVNQPQHF. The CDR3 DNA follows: TGTGCCAGTAGTAGGGGAGTTAATCAGCCCCAGCATTTT.

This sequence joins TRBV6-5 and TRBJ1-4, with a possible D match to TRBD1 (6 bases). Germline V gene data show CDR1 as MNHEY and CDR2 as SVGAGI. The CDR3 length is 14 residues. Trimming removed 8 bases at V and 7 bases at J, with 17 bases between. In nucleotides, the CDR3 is TGTGCCAGCGGGGGGGCGGTGGAAAGTGAAAAACTGTTTTTT. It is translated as CASGGAVESEKLFF.

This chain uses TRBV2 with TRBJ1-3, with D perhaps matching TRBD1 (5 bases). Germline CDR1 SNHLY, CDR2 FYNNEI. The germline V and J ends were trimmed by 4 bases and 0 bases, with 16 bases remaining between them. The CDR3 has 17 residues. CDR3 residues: CASSGISGAHSGNTIYF. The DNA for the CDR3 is TGTGCCAGCAGTGGGATTAGCGGGGCCCACTCTGGAAACACCATATATTTT.

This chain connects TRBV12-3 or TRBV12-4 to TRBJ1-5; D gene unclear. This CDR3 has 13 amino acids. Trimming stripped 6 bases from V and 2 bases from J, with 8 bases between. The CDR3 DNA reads TGTGCCAGCAGCTACCGGGGCAATCAGCCCCAGCATTTT. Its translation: CASSYRGNQPQHF.

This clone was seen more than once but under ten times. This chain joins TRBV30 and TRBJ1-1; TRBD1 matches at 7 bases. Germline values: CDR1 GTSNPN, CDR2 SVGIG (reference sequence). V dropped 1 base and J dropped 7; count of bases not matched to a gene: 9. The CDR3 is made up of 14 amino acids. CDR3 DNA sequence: TGTGCCTGGAGTGCGGGTGGAGGGGGCGGTGAAGCTTTCTTT. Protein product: CAWSAGGGGGEAFF. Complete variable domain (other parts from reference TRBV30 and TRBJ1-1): SQTIHQWPATLVQPVGSPLSLECTVEGTSNPNLYWYRQAAGRGLQLLFYSVGIGQISSEVPQNLSASRPQDRQFILSSKKLLLSDSGFYLCAWSAGGGGGEAFFGQGTRLTVV.

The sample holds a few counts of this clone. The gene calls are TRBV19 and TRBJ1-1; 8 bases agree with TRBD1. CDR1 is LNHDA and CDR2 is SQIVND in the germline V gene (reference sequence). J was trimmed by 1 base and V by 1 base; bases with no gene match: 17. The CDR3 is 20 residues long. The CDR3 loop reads CASSIGRLRTGRFGNTEAFF. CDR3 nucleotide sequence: TGTGCCAGTAGTATAGGACGACTCAGGACAGGGAGGTTCGGGAACACTGAAGCTTTCTTT.

CDR3 sequence: CASAPFRSREQYF. Written as DNA, the CDR3 is TGTGCCAGCGCACCATTTAGGTCTAGAGAGCAGTACTTC. The gene calls are TRBV9 and TRBJ2-7, with D unresolved. This CDR3 spans 13 amino acids. Germline V CDR1 and CDR2: SGDLS, YYNGEE. Trimming removed 7 bases from V and 7 bases from J, with 18 bases in between.

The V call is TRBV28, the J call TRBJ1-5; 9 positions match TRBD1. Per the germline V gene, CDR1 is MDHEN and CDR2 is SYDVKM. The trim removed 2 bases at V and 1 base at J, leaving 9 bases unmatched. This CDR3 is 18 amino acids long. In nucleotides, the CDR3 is TGTGCCAGCAGTTTACCATACAGGGGGCGGACAAGCAATCAGCCCCAGCATTTT. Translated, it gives CASSLPYRGRTSNQPQHF.

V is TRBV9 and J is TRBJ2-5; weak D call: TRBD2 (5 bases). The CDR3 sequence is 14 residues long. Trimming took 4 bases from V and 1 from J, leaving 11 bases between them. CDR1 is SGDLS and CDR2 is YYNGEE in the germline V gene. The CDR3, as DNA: TGTGCCAGCAGCTTAGGGAGCCCCCAAGAGACCCAGTACTTC. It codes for CASSLGSPQETQYF. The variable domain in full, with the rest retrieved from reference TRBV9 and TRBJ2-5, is DSGVTQTPKHLITATGQRVTLRCSPRSGDLSVYWYQQSLDQGLQFLIQYYNGEERAKGNILERFSAQQFPDLHSELNLSSLELGDSALYFCASSLGSPQETQYFGPGTRLLVL.

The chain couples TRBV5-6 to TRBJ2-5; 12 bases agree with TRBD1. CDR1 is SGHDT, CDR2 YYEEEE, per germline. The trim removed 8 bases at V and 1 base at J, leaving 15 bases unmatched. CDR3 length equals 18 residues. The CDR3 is CARHLGDRGLCCQETQYF. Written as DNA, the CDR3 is TGTGCCAGACACTTGGGGGACAGGGGGCTCTGTTGCCAAGAGACCCAGTACTTC.

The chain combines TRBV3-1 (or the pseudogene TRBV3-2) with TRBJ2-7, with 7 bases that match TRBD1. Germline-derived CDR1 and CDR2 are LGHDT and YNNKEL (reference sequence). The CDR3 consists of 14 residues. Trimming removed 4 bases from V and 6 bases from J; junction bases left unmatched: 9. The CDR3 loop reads CASSRLDRISEQYF. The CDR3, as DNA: TGTGCCAGCAGCCGACTGGACAGGATAAGCGAGCAGTACTTC.

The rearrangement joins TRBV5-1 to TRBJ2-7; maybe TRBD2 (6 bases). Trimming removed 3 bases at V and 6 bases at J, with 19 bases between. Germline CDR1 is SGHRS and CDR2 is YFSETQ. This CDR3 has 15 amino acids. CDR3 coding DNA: TGCGCCAGCAGCTCCTCCGGGACCGCGGAGGGCGAGCAGTACTTC. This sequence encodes CASSSSGTAEGEQYF.

The CDR3 DNA reads TGTGCCAGCAGTTACGGGTCGGGGACCCAGTACTTC. As protein: CASSYGSGTQYF. The V and J genes are TRBV6-6 and TRBJ2-5; D uncertain. V dropped 2 bases and J dropped 7 bases, with 8 bases sitting between them. The CDR3 runs to 12 residues. The germline V gene encodes CDR1 MNHNY and CDR2 SVGAGI (reference sequence).

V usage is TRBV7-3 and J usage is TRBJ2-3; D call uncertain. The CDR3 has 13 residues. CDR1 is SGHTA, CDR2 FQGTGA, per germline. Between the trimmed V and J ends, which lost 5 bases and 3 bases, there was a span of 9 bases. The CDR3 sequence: CASSIERTDTQYF. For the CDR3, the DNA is TGTGCCAGCAGCATCGAGAGGACAGATACGCAGTATTTT.